The clone carrying this T cell receptor beta chain has only a few counts. These data originate in a study of T cells after yellow fever vaccination. V was clipped by 3 bases and J by 4 bases, with 13 bases between them. Germline lookup yields CDR1 DFQATT and CDR2 SNEGSKA (reference sequence). CDR3 size: 13 residues. TCRdb redid the calling of the 5' RACE reads with MiXCR, one entry per CDR3 protein. The sample shows roughly 99,000 distinct CDR3 sequences, 4.5% to 6% of them seen only once. J is TRBJ2-7 and V is TRBV20-1; D possibly corresponds to TRBD2 (5 bases). This sample comprised CD8+ T cells sorted from PBMCs, obtained 10 days after the yellow fever booster vaccination. This TCR came from a man aged 18-30 years who received the YFV17D yellow fever vaccine. The CDR3, as DNA: TGCAGTGCTAGTGCGACTACCGAATACGAGCAGTACTTC. Its protein product is CSASATTEYEQYF.